A selection of T cell receptor beta chains follows, all from one sample in a study of blood T cell repertoires in COVID-19. TCRdb's copy holds only in-frame clones and misses some; the assay was immunoSEQ multiplex PCR. The sample holds about 120,000 clones, approximately 90% seen once. Sequencing was done on a sample of peripheral blood. These TCRs come from a man aged 40-49 years with acute or convalescent COVID-19. Each CDR3 is given without its conserved first and last residue. Each record gives: J gene, V gene, CDR3 protein.

j_call: TRBJ1-3
v_call: TRBV5-1
cdr3_aa: ASSLSTGNTIY

j_call: TRBJ1-5
v_call: TRBV19
cdr3_aa: ASTLNSGSNQPQH

j_call: TRBJ2-7
v_call: TRBV3-1/TRBV3-2
cdr3_aa: ASSQEATDLRY

j_call: TRBJ1-1
v_call: TRBV7-9
cdr3_aa: ASSPTQRVSEAF

j_call: TRBJ2-7
v_call: TRBV27
cdr3_aa: ASGWASGPYEQY

j_call: TRBJ2-3
v_call: TRBV7-3
cdr3_aa: ASSLGPGTRSSTDTQY

j_call: TRBJ1-1
v_call: TRBV11-3
cdr3_aa: ASSQTGVTEAF

j_call: TRBJ2-1
v_call: TRBV12-3/TRBV12-4
cdr3_aa: ASRQVDEQF

j_call: TRBJ2-1
v_call: TRBV9
cdr3_aa: ASSPYLAGGPNEQF

j_call: TRBJ1-6
v_call: TRBV27
cdr3_aa: ASSLAATGSPLH

j_call: TRBJ1-3
v_call: TRBV5-1
cdr3_aa: ASSLQGLNTIY

j_call: TRBJ2-5
v_call: TRBV13
cdr3_aa: ASSLKLAGGETQY

j_call: TRBJ2-5
v_call: TRBV7-7
cdr3_aa: ASSLGSGAWETQY

j_call: TRBJ1-3
v_call: TRBV6-5
cdr3_aa: ASRGPWRNTIY

j_call: TRBJ1-2
v_call: TRBV6-4
cdr3_aa: ASRSTEYDGYT

j_call: TRBJ2-7
v_call: TRBV27
cdr3_aa: ASSLTKTYEQY

j_call: TRBJ1-1
v_call: TRBV7-3
cdr3_aa: ASSPQGTGTEAF

j_call: TRBJ2-3
v_call: TRBV2
cdr3_aa: ASSEGGRGPDTQY

j_call: TRBJ2-1
v_call: TRBV6-5
cdr3_aa: ASREREGLRNEQF

j_call: TRBJ1-6
v_call: TRBV2
cdr3_aa: ASSTIHRGRISPLH

j_call: TRBJ1-2
v_call: TRBV6-6
cdr3_aa: ASSKQGYGYT

j_call: TRBJ2-5
v_call: TRBV5-6
cdr3_aa: ASSQRGTQY

j_call: TRBJ1-6
v_call: TRBV7-2
cdr3_aa: ASRTTGGGSPLH

j_call: TRBJ1-3
v_call: TRBV29-1
cdr3_aa: SVEGRNTIY

j_call: TRBJ1-3
v_call: TRBV7-9
cdr3_aa: ASSLPGAGTGNTIY

j_call: TRBJ2-3
v_call: TRBV3-1/TRBV3-2
cdr3_aa: ASSQDRTDTQY

j_call: TRBJ1-1
v_call: TRBV5-5
cdr3_aa: ASTPTGQGLKTEAF

j_call: TRBJ1-1
v_call: TRBV7-6
cdr3_aa: ASSLVDRGGTEAF

j_call: TRBJ2-3
v_call: TRBV7-2
cdr3_aa: ASSSLSGGVTDTQY

j_call: TRBJ1-6
v_call: TRBV30
cdr3_aa: AWSPRQGVDSPLH

j_call: TRBJ1-1
v_call: TRBV6-6
cdr3_aa: ASSPRQSSNTEAF

j_call: TRBJ2-5
v_call: TRBV6-5
cdr3_aa: ASSPTDTEETQY

j_call: TRBJ1-1
v_call: TRBV30
cdr3_aa: AWSRGGTEAF